This T cell receptor (beta chain) stems from a study of OX40 agonist ivuxolimab in advanced cancers. Study-wide context: Three patients, one with hepatocellular carcinoma and two with cutaneous melanoma, achieved partial responses.

Clones were read by immunoSEQ multiplex PCR, and TCRdb kept only the in-frame ones, dropping some. The data show around 69,000 clones, 65% to 90% seen once. Looked up from germline, CDR1 is LNHNV and CDR2 is YYDKDF (reference sequence). V was trimmed by 0 bases and J by 4 bases, leaving 18 bases between them. The CDR3 spans 17 residues. Enrollment shut out patients with autoimmune disease history or systemic immunosuppression. This clone was detected once. Its antigen remains unidentified. Study-wide results and limits: Some patients without response likewise showed low normalized clonal expansion.

The chain has TRBV15 and TRBJ1-2; the D gene is possibly TRBD1 (6 bases). The clonotype was recovered from an adult with an advanced solid tumor such as melanoma, head and neck, liver or kidney cancer. This specimen consisted of CD4+ or CD8+ T cells sorted from blood, obtained in a trial of the OX40 agonist ivuxolimab. CDR3 amino acids: CATSRDFTGTLGYGYTF. As DNA, the CDR3 is TGTGCCACCAGCAGAGACTTTACAGGGACGCTTGGCTATGGCTACACCTTC.